This T cell receptor beta chain came from a study of T cells after posttransplantation cyclophosphamide. General observations from the study: Recipient CMV seropositivity and CMV reactivation strongly tracked TRB clonality. Donor CD8+ memory clones often dominated recipient blood repertoires at later times.

Control samples came 1 year after myeloablative marrow transplants with methotrexate plus calcineurin inhibitor. The junction had 8 bases not matched to a gene; V was cut back by 0 bases and J by 8 bases. This CDR3 has 16 amino acids. Germline CDR1 reads SGHDT; CDR2 reads YYEEEE. On this clone: Its target is unknown.

The repertoire was sequenced with immunoSEQ multiplex PCR; TCRdb's copy has only in-frame clones and lacks some. Of more than 15,000 clones detected, more than 75% appear once; the ten largest clones hold 3.5%. This clonotype was sampled from a male patient between 45 and 60 years old who received an allogeneic stem cell transplant from an unrelated donor, was CMV-positive, and had chronic GVHD only. Some of the T cells may derive from the graft donor. This specimen was PBMCs, taken after an allogeneic stem cell transplant with a calcineurin inhibitor and methotrexate. The chain uses TRBV5-6 and TRBJ2-1; 10 bases line up with TRBD2. The CDR3 reads CASSLAASGRAYEQFF. CDR3 DNA: TGTGCCAGCAGCTTGGCGGCGAGCGGGAGGGCCTATGAGCAGTTCTTC. Together with reference TRBV5-6 and TRBJ2-1, the CDR3 gives the full variable domain: DAGVTQSPTHLIKTRGQQVTLRCSPKSGHDTVSWYQQALGQGPQFIFQYYEEEERQRGNFPDRFSGHQFPNYSSELNVNALLLGDSALYLCASSLAASGRAYEQFFGPGTRLTVL.